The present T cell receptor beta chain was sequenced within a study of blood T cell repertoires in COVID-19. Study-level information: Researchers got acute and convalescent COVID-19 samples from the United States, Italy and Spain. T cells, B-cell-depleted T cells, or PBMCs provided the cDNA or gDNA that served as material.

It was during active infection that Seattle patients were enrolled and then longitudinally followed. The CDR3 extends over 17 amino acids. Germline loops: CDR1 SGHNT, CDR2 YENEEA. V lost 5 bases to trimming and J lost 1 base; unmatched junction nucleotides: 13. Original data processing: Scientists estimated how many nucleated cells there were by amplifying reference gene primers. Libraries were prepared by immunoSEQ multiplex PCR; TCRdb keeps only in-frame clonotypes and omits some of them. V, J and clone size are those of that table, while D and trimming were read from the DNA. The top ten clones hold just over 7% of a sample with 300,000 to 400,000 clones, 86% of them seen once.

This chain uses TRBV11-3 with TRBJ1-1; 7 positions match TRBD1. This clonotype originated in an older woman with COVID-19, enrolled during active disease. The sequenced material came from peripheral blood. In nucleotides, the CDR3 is TGTGCCAGCAGCAGTCGACCCCCCGGGACAGAGAACACTGAAGCTTTCTTT. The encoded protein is CASSSRPPGTENTEAFF.